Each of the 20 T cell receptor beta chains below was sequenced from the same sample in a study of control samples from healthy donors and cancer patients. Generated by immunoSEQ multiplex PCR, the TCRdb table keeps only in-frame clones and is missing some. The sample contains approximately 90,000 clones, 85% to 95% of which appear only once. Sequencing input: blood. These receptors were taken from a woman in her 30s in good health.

As DNA, the CDR3 is TGTGCCAGCAGTACGAGATCGCGGGCCTACAATGAGCAGTTCTTC. It is translated as CASSTRSRAYNEQFF. The rearrangement joins TRBV28 to TRBJ2-1; possibly TRBD2 for D (5 bases). The CDR3 consists of 15 residues. CDR1 and CDR2 (germline): MDHEN, SYDVKM. The V end was cut by 5 bases, the J end by 2 bases, with 13 bases between.

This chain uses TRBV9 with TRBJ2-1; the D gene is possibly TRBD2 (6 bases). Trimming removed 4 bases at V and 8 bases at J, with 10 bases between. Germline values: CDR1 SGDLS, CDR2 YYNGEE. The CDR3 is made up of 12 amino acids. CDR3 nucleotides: TGTGCCAGCAGCCCAGGGAGGCATGAGCAGTTCTTC. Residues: CASSPGRHEQFF.

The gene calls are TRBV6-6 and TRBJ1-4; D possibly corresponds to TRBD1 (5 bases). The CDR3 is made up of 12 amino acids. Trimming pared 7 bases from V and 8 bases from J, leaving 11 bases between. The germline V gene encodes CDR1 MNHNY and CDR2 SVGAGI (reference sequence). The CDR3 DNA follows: TGTGCCAGCAATCAGGGATCCGAAAAACTGTTTTTT. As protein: CASNQGSEKLFF.

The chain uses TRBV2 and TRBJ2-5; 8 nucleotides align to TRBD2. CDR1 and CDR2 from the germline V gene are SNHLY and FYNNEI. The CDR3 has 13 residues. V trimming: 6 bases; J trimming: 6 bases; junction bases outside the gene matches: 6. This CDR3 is CASSLGREKTQYF. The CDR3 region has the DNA TGTGCCAGCAGCCTCGGGAGGGAAAAGACCCAGTACTTC. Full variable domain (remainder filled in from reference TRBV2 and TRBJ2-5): EPEVTQTPSHQVTQMGQEVILRCVPISNHLYFYWYRQILGQKVEFLVSFYNNEISEKSEIFDDQFSVERPDGSNFTLKIRSTKLEDSAMYFCASSLGREKTQYFGPGTRLLVL.

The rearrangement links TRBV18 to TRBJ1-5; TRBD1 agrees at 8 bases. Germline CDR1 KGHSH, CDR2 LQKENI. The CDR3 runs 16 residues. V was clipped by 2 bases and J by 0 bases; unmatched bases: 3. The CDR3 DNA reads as TGTGCCAGCTCACCAGACAGGGGTAATAGCAATCAGCCCCAGCATTTT. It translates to CASSPDRGNSNQPQHF. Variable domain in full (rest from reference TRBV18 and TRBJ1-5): NAGVMQNPRHLVRRRGQEARLRCSPMKGHSHVYWYRQLPEEGLKFMVYLQKENIIDESGMPKERFSAEFPKEGPSILRIQQVVRGDSAAYFCASSPDRGNSNQPQHFGDGTRLSIL.

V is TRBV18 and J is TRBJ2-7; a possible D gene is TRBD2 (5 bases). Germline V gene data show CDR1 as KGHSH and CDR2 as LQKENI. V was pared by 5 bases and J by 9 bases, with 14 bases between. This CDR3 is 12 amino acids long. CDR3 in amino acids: CASSTTSPAQYF. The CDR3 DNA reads TGTGCCAGCTCAACCACTAGTCCCGCGCAGTACTTC.

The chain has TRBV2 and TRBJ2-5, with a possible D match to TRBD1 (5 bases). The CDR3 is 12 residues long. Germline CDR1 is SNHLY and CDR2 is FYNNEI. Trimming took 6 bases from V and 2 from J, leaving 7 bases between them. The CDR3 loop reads CASSREQETQYF. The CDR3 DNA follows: TGTGCCAGCAGCAGGGAACAAGAGACCCAGTACTTC. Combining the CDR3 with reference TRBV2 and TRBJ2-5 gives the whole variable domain EPEVTQTPSHQVTQMGQEVILRCVPISNHLYFYWYRQILGQKVEFLVSFYNNEISEKSEIFDDQFSVERPDGSNFTLKIRSTKLEDSAMYFCASSREQETQYFGPGTRLLVL.

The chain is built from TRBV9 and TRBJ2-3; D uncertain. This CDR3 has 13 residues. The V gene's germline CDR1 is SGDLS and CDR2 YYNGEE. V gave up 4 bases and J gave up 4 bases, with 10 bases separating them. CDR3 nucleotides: TGTGCCAGCAGCCCGTACCACGCAGATACGCAGTATTTT. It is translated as CASSPYHADTQYF.

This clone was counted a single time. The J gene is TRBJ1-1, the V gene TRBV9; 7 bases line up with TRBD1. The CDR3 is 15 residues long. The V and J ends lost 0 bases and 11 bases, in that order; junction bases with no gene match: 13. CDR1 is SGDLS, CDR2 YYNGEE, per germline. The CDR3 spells CASSVGIGGVYVAFF. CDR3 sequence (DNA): TGTGCCAGCAGCGTAGGCATAGGGGGCGTTTACGTGGCTTTCTTT.

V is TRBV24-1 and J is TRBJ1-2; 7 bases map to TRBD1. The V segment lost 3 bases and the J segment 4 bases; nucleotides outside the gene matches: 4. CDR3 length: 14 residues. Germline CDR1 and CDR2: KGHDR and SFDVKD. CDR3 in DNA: TGTGCCACCAGTGATAACAGGGGTTTCTATGGCTACACCTTC. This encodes CATSDNRGFYGYTF.

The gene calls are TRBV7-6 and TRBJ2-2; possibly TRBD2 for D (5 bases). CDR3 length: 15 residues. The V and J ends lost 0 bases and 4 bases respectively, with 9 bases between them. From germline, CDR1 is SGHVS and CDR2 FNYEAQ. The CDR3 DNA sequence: TGTGCCAGCAGCTTAGCTGTGGGGAGCACCGGGGAGCTGTTTTTT. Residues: CASSLAVGSTGELFF.

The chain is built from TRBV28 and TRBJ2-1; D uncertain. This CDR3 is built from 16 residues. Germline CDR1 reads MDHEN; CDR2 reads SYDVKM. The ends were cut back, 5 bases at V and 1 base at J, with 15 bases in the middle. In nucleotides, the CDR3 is TGTGCCAGCAGTCCCCAGGACCCACTATCCTACAATGAGCAGTTCTTC. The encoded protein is CASSPQDPLSYNEQFF. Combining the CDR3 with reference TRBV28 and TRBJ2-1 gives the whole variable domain DVKVTQSSRYLVKRTGEKVFLECVQDMDHENMFWYRQDPGLGLRLIYFSYDVKMKEKGDIPEGYSVSREKKERFSLILESASTNQTSMYLCASSPQDPLSYNEQFFGPGTRLTVL.

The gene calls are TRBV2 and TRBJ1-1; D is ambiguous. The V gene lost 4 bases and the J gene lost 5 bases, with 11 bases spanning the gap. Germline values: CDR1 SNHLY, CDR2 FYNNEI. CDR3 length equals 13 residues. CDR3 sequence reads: CASSADRRTEAFF. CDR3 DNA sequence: TGTGCCAGCAGTGCGGACCGGAGGACTGAAGCTTTCTTT.

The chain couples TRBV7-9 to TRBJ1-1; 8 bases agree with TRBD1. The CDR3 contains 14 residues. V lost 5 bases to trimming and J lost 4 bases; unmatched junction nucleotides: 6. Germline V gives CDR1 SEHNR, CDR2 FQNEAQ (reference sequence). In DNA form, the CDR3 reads TGTGCCAGCAGCATGGACAGGGCGGTCACTGAAGCTTTCTTT. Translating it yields CASSMDRAVTEAFF.

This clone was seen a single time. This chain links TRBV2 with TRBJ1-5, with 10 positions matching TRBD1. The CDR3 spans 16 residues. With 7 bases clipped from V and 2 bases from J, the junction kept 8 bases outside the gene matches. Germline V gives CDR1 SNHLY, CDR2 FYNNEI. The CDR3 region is CASTPGTGEGNQPQHF. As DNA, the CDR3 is TGTGCCAGCACCCCCGGGACAGGGGAAGGCAATCAGCCCCAGCATTTT.

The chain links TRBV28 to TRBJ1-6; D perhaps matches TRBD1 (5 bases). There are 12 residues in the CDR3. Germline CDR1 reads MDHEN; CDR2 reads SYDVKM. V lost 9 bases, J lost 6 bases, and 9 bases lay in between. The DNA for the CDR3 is TGTGCCAGTGCTGGGGGTAATTCACCCCTCCACTTT. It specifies CASAGGNSPLHF.

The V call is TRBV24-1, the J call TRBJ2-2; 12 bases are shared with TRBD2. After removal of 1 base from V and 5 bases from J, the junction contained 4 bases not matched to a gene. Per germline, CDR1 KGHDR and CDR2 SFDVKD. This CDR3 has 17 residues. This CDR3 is CATSDLLAGGSTGELFF. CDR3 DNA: TGTGCCACCAGTGATTTACTAGCGGGAGGAAGTACCGGGGAGCTGTTTTTT.

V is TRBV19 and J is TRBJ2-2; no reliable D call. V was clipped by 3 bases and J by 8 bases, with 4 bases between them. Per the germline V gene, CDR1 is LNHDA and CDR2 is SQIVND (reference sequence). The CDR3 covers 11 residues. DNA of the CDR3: TGTGCCAGTAGTATCACTGGGGAGCTGTTTTTT. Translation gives CASSITGELFF.

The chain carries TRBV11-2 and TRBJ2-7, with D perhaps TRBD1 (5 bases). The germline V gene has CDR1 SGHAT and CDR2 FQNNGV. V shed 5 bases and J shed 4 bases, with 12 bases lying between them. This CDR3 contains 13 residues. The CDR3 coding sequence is TGTGCCAGCAGCGCCTTGACAGCATACGAGCAGTACTTC. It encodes CASSALTAYEQYF.

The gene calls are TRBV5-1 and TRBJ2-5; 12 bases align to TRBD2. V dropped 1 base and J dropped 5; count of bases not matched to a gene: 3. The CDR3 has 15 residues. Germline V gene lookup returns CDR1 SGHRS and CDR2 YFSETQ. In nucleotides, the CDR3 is TGCGCCAGCAGCTTGTCTAGCGGGAGGGTGGAGACCCAGTACTTC. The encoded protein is CASSLSSGRVETQYF.